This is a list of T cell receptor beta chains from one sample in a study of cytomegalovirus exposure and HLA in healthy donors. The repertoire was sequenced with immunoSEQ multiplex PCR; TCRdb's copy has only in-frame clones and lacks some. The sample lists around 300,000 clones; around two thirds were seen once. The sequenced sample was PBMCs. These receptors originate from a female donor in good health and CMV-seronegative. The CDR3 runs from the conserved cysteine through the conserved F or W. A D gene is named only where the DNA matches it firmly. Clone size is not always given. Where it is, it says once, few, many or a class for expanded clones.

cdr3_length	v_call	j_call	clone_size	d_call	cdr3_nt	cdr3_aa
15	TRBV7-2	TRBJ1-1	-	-	TGTGCCAGCAGCTCCCCCCGGGGAGGGAACACTGAAGCTTTCTTT	CASSSPRGGNTEAFF
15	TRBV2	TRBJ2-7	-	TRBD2	TGTGCCAGCAGGTATGGGACTAGCAAACTCGACGAGCAGTACTTC	CASRYGTSKLDEQYF
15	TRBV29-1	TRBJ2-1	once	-	TGCAGCGTTGTCGGAGTCCCGAGCTCCTACAATGAGCAGTTCTTC	CSVVGVPSSYNEQFF
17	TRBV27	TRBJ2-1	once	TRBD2	TGTGCCAGCAGTTTCTTAGGAACTAGCGGGAGTGGGAATGAGCAGTTCTTC	CASSFLGTSGSGNEQFF
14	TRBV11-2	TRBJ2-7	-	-	TGTGCCAGCAGCTTATCCCCCCTGGGCTACGAGCAGTACTTC	CASSLSPLGYEQYF
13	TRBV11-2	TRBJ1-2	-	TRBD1	TGTGCCAGCAGATTAGACAGGGGCTATGGCTACACCTTC	CASRLDRGYGYTF
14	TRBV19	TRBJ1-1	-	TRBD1	TGTGCCAGTAGCACGACAACAGGGGACACTGAAGCTTTCTTT	CASSTTTGDTEAFF
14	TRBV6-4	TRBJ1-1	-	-	TGTGCCAGCAGTTCTTCTCCGGGGAACACTGAAGCTTTCTTT	CASSSSPGNTEAFF
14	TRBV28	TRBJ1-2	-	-	TGTGCCAGCAGTCCCTTAATTCCGTCCCTTGGCTACACCTTC	CASSPLIPSLGYTF
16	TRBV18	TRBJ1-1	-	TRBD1	TGTGCCAGCTCACCATTCTCTCCAGGGGGGAAGACTGAAGCTTTCTTT	CASSPFSPGGKTEAFF
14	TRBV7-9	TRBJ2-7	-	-	TGTGCCAGCAGCTCTCGACAGACGTTCTACGAGCAGTACTTC	CASSSRQTFYEQYF
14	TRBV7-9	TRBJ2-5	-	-	TGTGCCAGCAGCTTAGGGCGGCCCGGGGAGACCCAGTACTTC	CASSLGRPGETQYF
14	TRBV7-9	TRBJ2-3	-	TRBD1	TGTGCCAGCAGCTTAGCCACAGGGGGAGATACGCAGTATTTT	CASSLATGGDTQYF
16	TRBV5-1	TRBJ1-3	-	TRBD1	TGCGCCAGCAGCCCGGAACAGGGGCGGACTGGAAACACCATATATTTT	CASSPEQGRTGNTIYF
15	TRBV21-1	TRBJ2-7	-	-	TGTGCCAGCAGCCTTTCACGGGACAGGGATTACGAGCAGTACTTC	CASSLSRDRDYEQYF
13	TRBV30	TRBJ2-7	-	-	TGTGCCTGTTCCAGCGCCCTAGCGTACGAGCAGTACTTC	CACSSALAYEQYF
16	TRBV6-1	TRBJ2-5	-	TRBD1	TGTGCCAGCAGTGAAGTCGAAGGGACAGGGGTAGAGACCCAGTACTTC	CASSEVEGTGVETQYF
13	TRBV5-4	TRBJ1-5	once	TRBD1	TGTGCCAGCAGCTTGGCAGGGGGCGAGAGTCAGCATTTT	CASSLAGGESQHF
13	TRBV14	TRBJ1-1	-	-	TGTGCCAGCAGCCACGGGGGATCCACTGAAGCTTTCTTT	CASSHGGSTEAFF
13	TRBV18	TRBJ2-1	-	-	TGTGCCAGCTCACCATCGTCGGACAATGAGCAGTTCTTC	CASSPSSDNEQFF
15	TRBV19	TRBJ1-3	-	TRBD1	TGTGCCAGTACCGCCCAGGACAGGGGTGGAAACACCATATATTTT	CASTAQDRGGNTIYF
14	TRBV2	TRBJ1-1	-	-	TGTGCCAGCAGGCACAGGGAATCAGGCGCTGAAGCTTTCTTT	CASRHRESGAEAFF
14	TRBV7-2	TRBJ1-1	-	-	TGTGCCAGCAGCTCTCCGGGACAGAACACTGAAGCTTTCTTT	CASSSPGQNTEAFF
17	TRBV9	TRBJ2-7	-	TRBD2	TGTGCCAGCAGCGTAGAATGGATAGCGGGCCGCCCCTACGAGCAGTACTTC	CASSVEWIAGRPYEQYF
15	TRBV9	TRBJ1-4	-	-	TGTGCCAGCAGCTCCCATGGCCTTCCATTGAAAAAACTGTTTTTT	CASSSHGLPLKKLFF
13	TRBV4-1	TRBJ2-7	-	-	TGCGCCAGCAGCGAAGTCTTTAATTACGAGCAGTACTTC	CASSEVFNYEQYF
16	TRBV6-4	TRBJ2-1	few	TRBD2	TGTGCCAGCTCGACTAGCGGGACCAGCTCCTACAATGAGCAGTTCTTC	CASSTSGTSSYNEQFF
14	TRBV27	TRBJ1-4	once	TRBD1	TGTGCCAGCAGTTCTGGACAGGGGGTCGAAAAACTGTTTTTT	CASSSGQGVEKLFF
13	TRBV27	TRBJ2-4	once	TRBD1	TGTGCCAGCAGCCATAGGGGGCGAGAGATTCAGTACTTC	CASSHRGREIQYF
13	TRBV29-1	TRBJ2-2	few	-	TGCAGCTTCTCGGTGGAGCGCCCCGGGGAGCTGTTTTTT	CSFSVERPGELFF